The clone carrying this TCR beta chain was recorded a few times. In the authors' workflow: Researchers report that nucleated cell counts were estimated from reference gene primer amplification. Clones were read by immunoSEQ multiplex PCR, and TCRdb kept only the in-frame ones, dropping some. V and J calls and clone size come straight from that table; D and trimming were deduced from the DNA. This table holds 200,000 to 300,000 clones, 70% to 90% found once. This sample was taken from a study of blood T cell repertoires in COVID-19. Whole-study context: Some COVID-19 samples were acute and others convalescent; all came from the United States, Italy and Spain.

The germline V gene has CDR1 SNHLY and CDR2 FYNNEI. The CDR3 contains 13 residues. With 6 bases clipped from V and 10 bases from J, the junction kept 11 bases outside the gene matches. The sequence came from a man aged 25-40 years with active or convalescent COVID-19. This sequence joins TRBV2 and TRBJ2-5; TRBD1 matches 7 bases. The sample taken for sequencing was peripheral blood. In DNA form, the CDR3 reads TGTGCCAGCAGACCCGACAGGGATCGGAACCAGTACTTC. Protein: CASRPDRDRNQYF. The complete variable domain, with remaining parts taken from reference TRBV2 and TRBJ2-5, reads EPEVTQTPSHQVTQMGQEVILRCVPISNHLYFYWYRQILGQKVEFLVSFYNNEISEKSEIFDDQFSVERPDGSNFTLKIRSTKLEDSAMYFCASRPDRDRNQYFGPGTRLLVL.